Each of the 6 T cell receptor beta chains below was sequenced from the same sample in a study of blood T cell repertoires in COVID-19. Produced via immunoSEQ multiplex PCR; TCRdb's table is partial and in-frame only. Among around 150,000 clones, approximately 80% were seen once, and the ten largest hold under 7%. The specimen was PBMCs or T cells enriched from blood (not recorded which). All receptors come from a man in his forties who had recovered from COVID-19.

The V and J genes are TRBV18 and TRBJ2-3; 9 bases map to TRBD1. V lost 8 bases, J lost 5 bases, and 8 bases stayed unmatched. This CDR3 region has 14 residues. Germline V gene data show CDR1 as KGHSH and CDR2 as LQKENI. CDR3 sequence (DNA): TGTGCCAGCCGAGGAGGGACAGGGCTAGATACGCAGTATTTT. This encodes CASRGGTGLDTQYF.

The DNA for the CDR3 is TGTGCCAGTACCCCCCTTGGAGGAGTCCAGGAAAAACTGTTTTTT. Its translation is CASTPLGGVQEKLFF. The V call is TRBV19, the J call TRBJ1-4; D ambiguous. The CDR3 consists of 15 residues. Germline V gene data show CDR1 as LNHDA and CDR2 as SQIVND (reference sequence). Trimming left V 7 bases short and J 8 bases short, with 20 bases between.

The CDR3 region is CASSDRVDEKLFF. CDR3 nucleotide sequence: TGTGCCAGCAGTGACCGGGTAGATGAAAAACTGTTTTTT. The rearrangement joins TRBV6-1 to TRBJ1-4; D gene uncertain. CDR1 is MNHNS, CDR2 SASEGT, per germline. Deletions cut 3 bases from V and 6 bases from J, with 8 bases between. The CDR3 is 13 residues long.

V usage is TRBV19 and J usage is TRBJ2-1, with 7 nucleotides matching TRBD1. In germline, CDR1 is LNHDA, CDR2 SQIVND (reference sequence). The trim removed 4 bases at V and 8 bases at J, leaving 14 bases unmatched. The CDR3 sequence is 16 residues long. CDR3 in amino acids: CASSTFEGARGHEQFF. DNA of the CDR3: TGTGCCAGTAGTACCTTCGAGGGGGCCAGGGGTCATGAGCAGTTCTTC.

This clone was seen a single time. The J gene is TRBJ2-5, the V gene TRBV5-1; 7 bases fit TRBD2. The V and J ends lost 2 bases and 5 bases, in that order; junction bases with no gene match: 12. The length of the CDR3 is 16 residues. The V gene's germline CDR1 is SGHRS and CDR2 YFSETQ. The CDR3 DNA follows: TGCGCCAGCAGCTTAGGGATCGGGGGGAGAGAGGAGACCCAGTACTTC. As protein: CASSLGIGGREETQYF.

Only a few counts were recorded for this clone. This sample includes further DNA sequences coding for the same CDR3. CDR3 sequence reads: CASSSSGGTYNEQFF. The CDR3 nucleotides read TGTGCCAGCAGCTCCAGCGGGGGGACCTACAATGAGCAGTTCTTC. J is TRBJ2-1 and V is TRBV7-3, with 9 bases fitting TRBD2. The CDR3 is made up of 15 amino acids. With V trimmed by 4 bases and J by 2 bases, 3 bases remained unmatched. The germline CDR1 and CDR2 sequences are SGHTA and FQGTGA.